This TCR beta chain was profiled in a study of shared clonotypes between healthy human individuals. Terminally differentiated effector memory CD45RA+ cells were excluded by CCR7 positive selection of CD45RO-negative cells. The germline V gene has CDR1 SGHDT and CDR2 YYEEEE. V was clipped by 4 bases and J by 5 bases; unmatched bases: 13. The CDR3 is 16 amino acids. Some clones are missing from TCRdb's copy, which holds only in-frame ones; the method was immunoSEQ multiplex PCR. The sample shows 1.5 million to 2.5 million clones, 85% to 95% of them seen only once. The sample taken for sequencing was naive CD8+ T cells sorted from blood. V gene TRBV5-6 combines with J gene TRBJ2-3; TRBD1 matches 7 bases. This clonotype was sampled from a man younger than 35 in good health. CDR3 sequence: CASSLVQTGFEDTQYF. The CDR3 bases are TGTGCCAGCAGCCTAGTCCAGACAGGGTTCGAAGATACGCAGTATTTT.